The clone carrying this TCR beta chain has more than one count but fewer than ten. What it binds is unknown. V lost 6 bases and J lost 0; bases outside the gene matches: 8. The CDR3 is 16 amino acids. Germline values: CDR1 MDHEN, CDR2 SYDVKM. These data belong to a study of cytomegalovirus exposure and HLA in healthy donors. Overall study results and limits: Through in vitro validation, three CMV-associated chains were shown to be specific for CMV antigens.

PCR employed 60 Vbeta and 13 Jbeta primers. Sequencing used immunoSEQ multiplex PCR; TCRdb keeps in-frame clones, though not all of them. The table includes approximately 150,000 clones, around a tenth detected once. The source of this sequence is a male donor in good health and CMV-seronegative. The gene calls are TRBV28 and TRBJ2-1; 7 bases agree with TRBD1. Sequencing was done on a sample of PBMCs. For the CDR3, the DNA is TGTGCCAGCAGCACCGGACAGGAGCGCTCCTACAATGAGCAGTTCTTC. Its protein product is CASSTGQERSYNEQFF.